This entry features one T cell receptor beta chain sequence. The antigen it binds to is not known. The junction differs from germline at one of its ends, possibly a read error. CDR1 and CDR2 were assigned from the germline V gene as SNHLY and FYNNEI. From the cysteine up to the phenylalanine, the CDR3 has a length of 16 residues. Only the CDR3 part of the read is kept: 48 bases, read in frame from the first base. This specimen belongs to a study of T cell changes during pregnancy in multiple sclerosis (dated by TCRdb to about 2019). The study in broad terms: The study examined how the T cell repertoire changed over the course of pregnancy in women with multiple sclerosis.

Library method: the immunoSEQ multiplex PCR assay. As stored in TCRdb, this immuneACCESS dataset retains in-frame rearrangements with V and J assigned. A fraction of the clones does not appear; measured against another copy, unresolved V genes explain less than half of the discrepancy, and the remainder lacks a known reason. The sample table shows approximately 44,000 clones, and 80% to 95% are seen once. About 0.65% of the sample belongs to the ten largest clones. Here the chain combines TRBV2 and TRBJ2-7; a tentative D match to TRBD2 spans 5 bases. The source material was CD4+ T cells from peripheral blood mononuclear cells, sampled before pregnancy. This TCR derives from a female donor with multiple sclerosis, enrolled in a pregnancy study. The DNA sequence is given as TGTGCCAGCAGGGAAGGACGGACTCCCGATTCCTACGAGCAGTACTTC. The resulting protein is CASREGRTPDSYEQYF. With all but the CDR3 taken from the reference TRBV2 and TRBJ2-7 genes, the full variable domain is: EPEVTQTPSHQVTQMGQEVILRCVPISNHLYFYWYRQILGQKVEFLVSFYNNEISEKSEIFDDQFSVERPDGSNFTLKIRSTKLEDSAMYFCASREGRTPDSYEQYFGPGTRLTVT.